Listed here are 18 T cell receptor beta chains from one sample, sequenced in a study of breast tumors, draining lymph nodes, adjacent tissues. TCRdb passed the multiplex PCR reads through MiXCR, listing each CDR3 protein once. The profile shows about 63,000 distinct CDR3 sequences, 57% of them singletons. Material: breast tumor tissue. The receptors derive from a female donor with breast cancer. Some clones in this sample may be carry-over from other donors' samples.

This clonotype is medium-sized. The chain employs TRBV12-3 or TRBV12-4 and TRBJ2-1; D is tentatively TRBD1 or TRBD2 (5 bases each). Deletions cut 9 bases from V and 7 bases from J, with 16 bases between. The CDR3 contains 13 residues. The CDR3, as DNA: TGTGCCAGTGGGGGAAACTCGTATAATGAGCAGTTCTTC. Encoded protein: CASGGNSYNEQFF.

To note about this clonotype: At one of its ends the junction is not consistent with the germline gene, which may arise from a read error. The chain recombines TRBV14 with TRBJ2-5, with D possibly being TRBD1 (6 bases). The CDR3 consists of 14 residues. In germline, CDR1 is SGHDN, CDR2 FVKESK. CDR3 DNA sequence: TGTGCCAGCAGCCTGAACAGGGCTCAAGAGACCCAGTCCTTC. Protein product: CASSLNRAQETQSF.

The CDR3 nucleotides read TGCAGTGCTACTCGGGACGGCGACTCCTACGAGCAGTACTTC. It is translated as CSATRDGDSYEQYF. The chain employs TRBV20-1 and TRBJ2-7; possibly TRBD1 or TRBD2 for D (5 bases each). This CDR3 spans 14 amino acids. Germline CDR1 and CDR2: DFQATT and SNEGSKA (reference sequence). Trimming took off 4 bases at V and 0 bases at J, with 13 bases between the two ends.

The chain is built from TRBV2 and TRBJ2-1, with TRBD1 matching over 9 bases. The V gene's germline CDR1 is SNHLY and CDR2 FYNNEI. CDR3 size: 13 residues. Losses at the gene ends were 3 bases for V and 15 bases for J; bases not matched to a gene: 9. CDR3 DNA: TGTGCCAGCAGTGATCGCCCGGGACAGGGTCGGTTCTTC. It specifies CASSDRPGQGRFF. Based on the CDR3 plus reference TRBV2 and TRBJ2-1, the full variable domain is EPEVTQTPSHQVTQMGQEVILRCVPISNHLYFYWYRQILGQKVEFLVSFYNNEISEKSEIFDDQFSVERPDGSNFTLKIRSTKLEDSAMYFCASSDRPGQGRFFGPGTRLTVL.

The rearrangement links TRBV5-5 to TRBJ2-2, with D perhaps matching TRBD2 (6 bases). V lost 4 bases and J lost 8, with 9 bases in between. Germline assignment: CDR1 SGHKS and CDR2 YYEKEE (reference sequence). This CDR3 is 12 amino acids long. This CDR3 is CASSLAGGELFF. CDR3 in DNA: TGTGCCAGCAGCCTGGCGGGGGGGGAGCTGTTTTTT.

This clonotype was recorded many times. The chain's CDR3 is CASSPEKGGPDTQYF. CDR3 DNA: TGCGCCAGCAGCCCCGAGAAGGGGGGCCCAGATACGCAGTATTTT. The V and J genes are TRBV5-1 and TRBJ2-3; either TRBD1 or TRBD2 may supply D (6 bases each). The CDR3 is 15 amino acids. V lost 4 bases and J lost 4, with 16 bases in between. Germline CDR1 is SGHRS and CDR2 is YFSETQ. Using reference TRBV5-1 and TRBJ2-3 for the parts outside the CDR3, the full variable domain is KAGVTQTPRYLIKTRGQQVTLSCSPISGHRSVSWYQQTPGQGLQFLFEYFSETQRNKGNFPGRFSGRQFSNSRSEMNVSTLELGDSALYLCASSPEKGGPDTQYFGPGTRLTVL.

The chain has TRBV20-1 and TRBJ2-7; either TRBD1 or TRBD2 may supply D (5 bases each). CDR3 length equals 14 residues. V was cut by 0 bases and J by 2 bases, with 11 bases left in between. CDR1 is DFQATT and CDR2 is SNEGSKA in the germline V gene (reference sequence). CDR3 loop: CSARDVGDPYEQYF. DNA of the CDR3: TGCAGTGCTAGAGATGTGGGGGACCCCTACGAGCAGTACTTC.

Details on this clonotype: This likely comes from a read error, as the CDR3 has no conserved phenylalanine or tryptophan at its end. This chain connects TRBV12-3 or TRBV12-4 to TRBJ2-2; D ambiguous. This CDR3 spans 14 amino acids. V gave up 2 bases and J gave up 0 bases, with 4 bases separating them. CDR3 in amino acids: CASSLKANTGELFL. CDR3 DNA sequence: TGTGCCAGCAGTTTAAAGGCGAACACCGGGGAGCTGTTTCTT.

The genes are TRBV15 and TRBJ1-5; D not resolved. Germline assignment: CDR1 LNHNV and CDR2 YYDKDF (reference sequence). V gave up 8 bases and J gave up 0 bases, with 14 bases separating them. The CDR3 length is 15 residues. The CDR3 DNA sequence: TGTGCCACCGGCAAAGCGGGATATAGCAATCAGCCCCAGCATTTT. This gives the protein CATGKAGYSNQPQHF.

The chain is built from TRBV15 and TRBJ2-7, with D uncertain. Between the trimmed V and J ends, which lost 1 base and 1 base, there was a span of 5 bases. Germline CDR1 reads LNHNV; CDR2 reads YYDKDF (reference sequence). The CDR3 covers 13 residues. Here the CDR3 reads CATSRAQSYEQYF. The DNA for the CDR3 is TGTGCCACCAGCAGAGCACAGTCCTACGAGCAGTACTTC. Based on the CDR3 plus reference TRBV15 and TRBJ2-7, the full variable domain is DAMVIQNPRYQVTQFGKPVTLSCSQTLNHNVMYWYQQKSSQAPKLLFHYYDKDFNNEADTPDNFQSRRPNTSFCFLDIRSPGLGDTAMYLCATSRAQSYEQYFGPGTRLTVT.

In this sample, this clonotype turned up many times. The chain links TRBV20-1 to TRBJ2-2, with TRBD2 matching over 9 bases. The length of the CDR3 is 14 residues. Germline CDR1 and CDR2: DFQATT and SNEGSKA (reference sequence). Losses at the gene ends were 3 bases for V and 7 bases for J; bases not matched to a gene: 6. The CDR3 DNA is TGCAGTGCTAGTCGCGGGAGGGCGGGCGGGGAGCTGTTTTTT. It specifies CSASRGRAGGELFF.

This clonotype was observed a handful of times. This chain joins TRBV20-1 and TRBJ2-7; the D gene is possibly TRBD1 (6 bases). This CDR3 region has 13 residues. Germline lookup yields CDR1 DFQATT and CDR2 SNEGSKA (reference sequence). V lost 8 bases and J lost 0, with 14 bases in between. Written as DNA, the CDR3 is TGCAGTTACCAGGGACACAGCTCCTACGAGCAGTACTTC. Encoded protein: CSYQGHSSYEQYF.

The chain is built from TRBV24-1 and TRBJ2-3; TRBD2 is a possible D gene (5 bases). Deletions cut 12 bases from V and 9 bases from J, with 24 bases between. Per the germline V gene, CDR1 is KGHDR and CDR2 is SFDVKD. This CDR3 is built from 14 residues. The CDR3 DNA sequence: TGTGCCCATCCCGGGGAAATCGCCGGTAGAACGCAGTATTTT. Protein sequence: CAHPGEIAGRTQYF.

This chain uses TRBV24-1 with TRBJ2-5; possible D gene TRBD1, 5 bases. Germline CDR1 KGHDR, CDR2 SFDVKD. This CDR3 comprises 12 residues. The V end lost 6 bases, the J end lost 2 bases, and 6 bases lay between the germline ends. CDR3 residues: CATSQGQETQYF. The CDR3 DNA follows: TGTGCCACCAGTCAGGGACAAGAGACCCAGTACTTC.

Ten or more counts support this clonotype. The CDR3 loop is CASSIGTANTGELFF. The CDR3 coding sequence is TGTGCCAGTAGTATAGGGACAGCGAACACCGGGGAGCTGTTTTTT. This chain joins TRBV19 and TRBJ2-2, with D maybe TRBD1 (6 bases). The CDR3 covers 15 residues. V was pared by 1 base and J by 0 bases, with 6 bases between. The germline V gene has CDR1 LNHDA and CDR2 SQIVND (reference sequence).

This clonotype is deemed medium-sized. The rearrangement uses TRBV12-3 or TRBV12-4 and TRBJ2-3; 10 bases are a match to TRBD1. The length of the CDR3 is 15 residues. The junction had 4 bases not matched to a gene; V was cut back by 6 bases and J by 1 base. The CDR3 is CASRTGTGGTDTQYF. DNA of the CDR3: TGTGCCAGCAGGACCGGGACAGGGGGCACAGATACGCAGTATTTT.

This clonotype was seen a single time. The CDR3 bases are TGTGCCAGCAGTTACATGGCTAGCGGGAGCAAGGAGCAGTACTTC. Its protein product is CASSYMASGSKEQYF. The chain links TRBV6-4 to TRBJ2-7; 10 bases are shared with TRBD2. The CDR3 is made up of 15 amino acids. Trimming removed 5 bases from V and 7 bases from J; junction bases left unmatched: 11. The germline gives CDR1 MRHNA, CDR2 SNTAGT.

This clonotype was seen only a few times. The chain joins TRBV12-3 or TRBV12-4 to TRBJ2-5; 8 bases map to TRBD2. The CDR3 is 16 amino acids. V was pared by 5 bases and J by 2 bases, with 10 bases of the junction left unmatched. The CDR3 sequence: CASSPAGTRVQETQYF. In DNA, the CDR3 is TGTGCCAGCAGTCCTGCCGGGACTAGGGTACAAGAGACCCAGTACTTC.